This T cell receptor (beta chain) is drawn from a study of blood T cell repertoires in COVID-19. Whole-study context: Donors in the United States, Italy and Spain gave samples during acute or convalescent COVID-19. T cells, B-cell-depleted T cells, or PBMCs provided the cDNA or gDNA that served as material.

The CDR3 contains 15 residues. In germline, CDR1 is DFQATT, CDR2 SNEGSKA (reference sequence). The trim removed 3 bases at V and 7 bases at J, leaving 15 bases unmatched. As handled by the study authors: Reference gene primer amplification in the assay estimated nucleated cell counts. Measured with immunoSEQ multiplex PCR; TCRdb has only the in-frame clones, and not every one. The V and J calls and clone size come from that table; D and trimming were worked out from the DNA. The table lists fewer than 500,000 clones, roughly 77% of them singletons. Sequencing was performed on peripheral blood. This receptor was obtained from a human donor with acute or convalescent COVID-19. The donor label of this sample is uncertain. The V call is TRBV20-1, the J call TRBJ2-7, with TRBD2 matching 7 bases. CDR3 in amino acids: CSASAGGGSNWEQYF. Written as DNA, the CDR3 is TGCAGTGCTAGTGCTGGCGGCGGGAGTAACTGGGAGCAGTACTTC.